The rows below give T cell receptor beta chains drawn from one sample of a study of control samples from healthy donors and cancer patients. The method was immunoSEQ multiplex PCR; TCRdb's version includes in-frame clones alone and lacks a portion of them. This sample has about 63,000 clones; approximately 85% occur once, and the top ten carry approximately 5%. The sample taken for sequencing was blood. These receptors were obtained from a man aged 35-49 years in good health. The CDR3 runs from the conserved cysteine through the conserved F or W. The D gene is left open where the match is weak. Clone size, where shown, is once, few, many, or a class for clones that have expanded.

.,TRBJ1-1,TRBV11-3,.,CASSLSGNTEAFF,TGTGCCAGCAGCTTAAGTGGGAACACTGAAGCTTTCTTT
few,TRBJ1-1,TRBV28,.,CASRGQGNTEAFF,TGTGCCAGCAGGGGACAAGGGAACACTGAAGCTTTCTTT
.,TRBJ2-3,TRBV7-2,.,CASSLGAGTTDTQYF,TGTGCCAGCAGCTTAGGGGCAGGGACCACAGATACGCAGTATTTT
.,TRBJ2-5,TRBV7-9,.,CASSQDVGQETQYF,TGTGCCAGCAGCCAGGACGTCGGCCAAGAGACCCAGTACTTC
.,TRBJ1-2,TRBV9,.,CASSVLDSGYTF,TGTGCCAGCAGCGTTTTGGATTCTGGCTACACCTTC
few,TRBJ1-1,TRBV11-3,.,CASQLNTEAFF,TGTGCCAGCCAACTAAACACTGAAGCTTTCTTT
.,TRBJ1-6,TRBV11-2,.,CASSFGWARYNSPLHF,TGTGCCAGCAGCTTTGGCTGGGCTCGCTATAATTCACCCCTCCACTTT
.,TRBJ2-1,TRBV4-3,.,CASSQVGQSNEQFF,TGCGCCAGCAGCCAAGTAGGACAGTCCAATGAGCAGTTCTTC
.,TRBJ2-7,TRBV5-6,.,CASSLVWGNEQYF,TGTGCCAGCAGCTTGGTTTGGGGGAACGAGCAGTACTTC
.,TRBJ1-2,TRBV10-3,TRBD1,CAISEGQGASNYGYTF,TGTGCCATCAGTGAAGGACAGGGGGCGTCTAACTATGGCTACACCTTC
.,TRBJ2-1,TRBV7-2,TRBD1,CASSPGQGFDEQFF,TGTGCCAGTTCACCGGGACAGGGATTCGATGAGCAGTTCTTC
few,TRBJ2-1,TRBV24-1,.,CATSGRDTSYNEQFF,TGTGCCACCAGTGGACGGGACACTTCCTACAATGAGCAGTTCTTC
.,TRBJ2-2,TRBV9,.,CASSLTNTGELFF,TGTGCCAGCAGCCTAACGAACACCGGGGAGCTGTTTTTT
once,TRBJ2-2,TRBV7-3,TRBD2,CASSSSSGGRPNTGELFF,TGTGCCAGCAGCTCGTCCTCCGGCGGGAGACCGAACACCGGGGAGCTGTTTTTT
.,TRBJ2-5,TRBV6-1,.,CASRTGEETQYF,TGTGCCAGCAGGACGGGTGAGGAGACCCAGTACTTC
few,TRBJ1-1,TRBV5-4,.,CASSLSGGTEAFF,TGTGCCAGCAGCTTGTCTGGGGGCACTGAAGCTTTCTTT
.,TRBJ1-2,TRBV30,TRBD1,CAWMRQGAWYGYTF,TGTGCCTGGATGCGACAGGGGGCATGGTATGGCTACACCTTC
.,TRBJ1-2,TRBV6-5,.,CASKKNPDRGYTF,TGTGCCAGCAAAAAAAATCCCGACCGAGGCTACACCTTC
.,TRBJ1-1,TRBV19,.,CASTTANTEAFF,TGTGCCAGTACGACGGCGAACACTGAAGCTTTCTTT
.,TRBJ1-2,TRBV13,.,CASSSGRGNGYTF,TGTGCCAGCAGCTCCGGCAGGGGAAATGGCTACACCTTC
.,TRBJ2-5,TRBV24-1,TRBD1,CATSDSGTGGLETQYF,TGTGCCACCAGTGATTCCGGGACAGGGGGCTTGGAGACCCAGTACTTC
.,TRBJ2-1,TRBV5-1,.,CASSLGFETLDNEQFF,TGCGCCAGCAGCCTGGGCTTCGAAACACTGGACAATGAGCAGTTCTTC
.,TRBJ1-6,TRBV20-1,.,CSARHNSPLHF,TGCAGTGCTAGACATAATTCACCCCTCCACTTT
.,TRBJ1-2,TRBV29-1,TRBD1,CSVEKGQSYGYTF,TGCAGCGTTGAAAAGGGACAGTCTTATGGCTACACCTTC
.,TRBJ2-4,TRBV6-5,TRBD2,CASTSGLAGKNIQYF,TGTGCCAGCACCTCGGGGCTAGCGGGGAAAAACATTCAGTACTTC
once,TRBJ1-4,TRBV9,.,CASSSTNEKLFF,TGTGCCAGCAGCTCAACTAATGAAAAACTGTTTTTT
.,TRBJ2-5,TRBV2,.,CASSQGRQETQYF,TGTGCCAGCAGCCAGGGGAGGCAAGAGACCCAGTACTTC
.,TRBJ2-3,TRBV7-7,.,CASSFGGPSDTQYF,TGTGCCAGCAGCTTTGGCGGTCCCTCAGATACGCAGTATTTT
.,TRBJ1-4,TRBV11-3,.,CASSLSTGIPSNEKLFF,TGTGCCAGCAGCTTATCAACAGGGATTCCCTCTAATGAAAAACTGTTTTTT
.,TRBJ2-1,TRBV6-2/TRBV6-3,.,CASSVGIAEYNEQFF,TGTGCCAGCAGTGTAGGGATAGCGGAGTACAATGAGCAGTTCTTC
.,TRBJ2-1,TRBV5-4,TRBD2,CASSSSGPAYNEQFF,TGTGCCAGCAGCTCTAGCGGCCCAGCCTACAATGAGCAGTTCTTC
.,TRBJ1-1,TRBV13,TRBD1,CASSLGQTYTEAFF,TGTGCCAGCAGCTTGGGACAGACCTACACTGAAGCTTTCTTT
.,TRBJ2-7,TRBV7-2,TRBD2,CASSFSRTGTSTSYEQYF,TGTGCCAGCAGCTTCTCCCGTACCGGGACTAGTACCTCCTACGAGCAGTACTTC
.,TRBJ1-1,TRBV15,.,CATSRVLLNTEAFF,TGTGCCACCAGCAGAGTCCTTCTGAACACTGAAGCTTTCTTT
.,TRBJ2-7,TRBV14,TRBD1,CASSQGRPGQVLYEQYF,TGTGCCAGCAGCCAAGGACGACCGGGACAGGTTCTTTACGAGCAGTACTTC
once,TRBJ1-1,TRBV7-2,TRBD1,CASSLAKTGLAAEAFF,TGTGCCAGCAGCTTAGCAAAGACAGGGTTGGCCGCTGAAGCTTTCTTT
.,TRBJ2-5,TRBV5-1,.,CASSLSGARETQYF,TGCGCCAGCAGCCTGTCGGGGGCGCGAGAGACCCAGTACTTC
few,TRBJ2-1,TRBV28,TRBD1,CASSSGQGGKQFF,TGTGCCAGCAGCTCCGGACAGGGTGGCAAGCAGTTCTTC
few,TRBJ2-7,TRBV6-5,.,CASRSVISYEQYF,TGTGCCAGCCGGTCTGTCATCTCCTACGAGCAGTACTTC
.,TRBJ1-2,TRBV18,TRBD1,CASSPLQGPLLSNYGYTF,TGTGCCAGCTCACCCTTACAGGGGCCGCTGCTCTCTAACTATGGCTACACCTTC
once,TRBJ1-2,TRBV10-3,.,CASAAGIGYTF,TGTGCCTCCGCGGCGGGGATCGGCTACACCTTC
.,TRBJ2-1,TRBV4-1,.,CANRLRGRSYNEQFF,TGCGCCAACCGCTTGAGGGGGAGGAGCTACAATGAGCAGTTCTTC
few,TRBJ2-5,TRBV7-2,TRBD2,CASGEAGEIETQYF,TGTGCCAGCGGGGAAGCGGGGGAGATAGAGACCCAGTACTTC
.,TRBJ2-2,TRBV9,TRBD1,CASNRQGSTGELFF,TGTGCCAGCAACAGACAGGGTTCGACCGGGGAGCTGTTTTTT
.,TRBJ2-1,TRBV21-1,.,CASSKGRDRGQGDSYNEQFF,TGTGCCAGCAGCAAAGGCCGGGACAGGGGGCAAGGAGACTCCTACAATGAGCAGTTCTTC
.,TRBJ1-1,TRBV11-3,.,CASSLYGAAQALNTEAFF,TGTGCCAGCAGCTTATACGGGGCAGCACAAGCTCTGAACACTGAAGCTTTCTTT
.,TRBJ1-6,TRBV7-3,TRBD1,CASSSLDRGSNSPLHF,TGTGCCAGCAGCTCCTTGGACAGGGGGTCTAATTCACCCCTCCACTTT
.,TRBJ1-1,TRBV7-8,TRBD1,CASSPWDRRGTEAFF,TGTGCCAGCAGCCCCTGGGACAGGCGGGGGACTGAAGCTTTCTTT
.,TRBJ2-5,TRBV5-5,.,CASSQVGGLGETQYF,TGTGCCAGCAGCCAGGTGGGGGGCTTAGGAGAGACCCAGTACTTC
.,TRBJ2-5,TRBV5-1,.,CASSLTGGEVETQYF,TGCGCCAGCAGCTTGACAGGGGGGGAGGTGGAGACCCAGTACTTC
.,TRBJ1-1,TRBV27,.,CAISDRMNTEAFF,TGTGCCATATCCGACAGGATGAACACTGAAGCTTTCTTT
.,TRBJ2-2,TRBV10-3,.,CAISEGHKTFTGELFF,TGTGCCATCAGTGAGGGTCACAAGACTTTCACCGGGGAGCTGTTTTTT
.,TRBJ2-7,TRBV6-2/TRBV6-3,.,CASSYSGMVSYEQYF,TGTGCCAGCAGTTACTCGGGAATGGTCTCCTACGAGCAGTACTTC
.,TRBJ2-3,TRBV18,.,CASSIGVSTDTQYF,TGTGCCAGCTCCATAGGGGTTTCCACAGATACGCAGTATTTT
.,TRBJ2-2,TRBV7-3,TRBD1,CASSRDSYGELFF,TGTGCCAGCAGCCGGGACAGCTACGGGGAGCTGTTTTTT
.,TRBJ2-3,TRBV10-3,TRBD2,CAISGKRGGSTDTQYF,TGTGCCATCAGTGGGAAACGGGGGGGGAGCACAGATACGCAGTATTTT